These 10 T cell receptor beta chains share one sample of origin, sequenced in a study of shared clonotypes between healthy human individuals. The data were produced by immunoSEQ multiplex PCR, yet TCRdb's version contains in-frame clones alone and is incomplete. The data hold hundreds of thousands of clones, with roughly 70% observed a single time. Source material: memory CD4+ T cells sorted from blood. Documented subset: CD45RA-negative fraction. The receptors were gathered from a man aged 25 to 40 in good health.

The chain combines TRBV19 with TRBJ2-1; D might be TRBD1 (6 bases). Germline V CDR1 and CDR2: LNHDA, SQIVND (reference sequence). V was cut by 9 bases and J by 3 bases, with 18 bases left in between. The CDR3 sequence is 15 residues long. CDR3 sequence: CASRPQDRIYNEQFF. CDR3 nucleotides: TGTGCCAGCCGACCCCAGGACAGAATCTACAATGAGCAGTTCTTC. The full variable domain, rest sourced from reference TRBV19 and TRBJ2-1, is DGGITQSPKYLFRKEGQNVTLSCEQNLNHDAMYWYRQDPGQGLRLIYYSQIVNDFQKGDIAEGYSVSREKKESFPLTVTSAQKNPTAFYLCASRPQDRIYNEQFFGPGTRLTVL.

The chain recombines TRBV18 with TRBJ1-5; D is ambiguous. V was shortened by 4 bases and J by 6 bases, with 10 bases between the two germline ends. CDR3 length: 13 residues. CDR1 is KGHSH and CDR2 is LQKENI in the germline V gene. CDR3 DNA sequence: TGTGCCAGCTCACAGGGTGGCGGTCAGCCCCAGCATTTT. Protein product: CASSQGGGQPQHF.

CDR3 sequence reads: CSVEIMGTGRREKLFF. The CDR3 nucleotides are TGCAGCGTTGAAATCATGGGGACAGGGCGGCGAGAAAAACTGTTTTTT. The V gene is TRBV29-1, the J gene TRBJ1-4; 9 nucleotides align to TRBD1. Per the germline V gene, CDR1 is SQVTM and CDR2 is ANQGSEA. CDR3 length equals 16 residues. The ends lost 2 bases at V and 8 bases at J; junction bases unmatched: 12.

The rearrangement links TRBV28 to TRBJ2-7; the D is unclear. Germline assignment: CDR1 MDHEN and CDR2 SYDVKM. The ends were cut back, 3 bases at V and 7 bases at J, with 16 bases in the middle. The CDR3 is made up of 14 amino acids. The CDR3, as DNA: TGTGCCAGCAGTTTTTACAAGGCTTTGTCGGAGCAGTACTTC. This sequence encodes CASSFYKALSEQYF. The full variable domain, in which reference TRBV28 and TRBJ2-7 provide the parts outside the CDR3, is DVKVTQSSRYLVKRTGEKVFLECVQDMDHENMFWYRQDPGLGLRLIYFSYDVKMKEKGDIPEGYSVSREKKERFSLILESASTNQTSMYLCASSFYKALSEQYFGPGTRLTVT.

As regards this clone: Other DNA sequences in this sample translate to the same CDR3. CDR3: CASSRGRDEQYF. CDR3 DNA sequence: TGTGCCAGCTCAAGGGGGAGGGACGAGCAGTACTTC. V usage is TRBV18 and J usage is TRBJ2-7; D might be TRBD2 (7 bases). This CDR3 has 12 amino acids. Looked up from germline, CDR1 is KGHSH and CDR2 is LQKENI. The V and J ends lost 5 bases and 5 bases respectively, with 10 bases between them. Full variable domain (rest looked up from reference TRBV18 and TRBJ2-7): NAGVMQNPRHLVRRRGQEARLRCSPMKGHSHVYWYRQLPEEGLKFMVYLQKENIIDESGMPKERFSAEFPKEGPSILRIQQVVRGDSAAYFCASSRGRDEQYFGPGTRLTVT.

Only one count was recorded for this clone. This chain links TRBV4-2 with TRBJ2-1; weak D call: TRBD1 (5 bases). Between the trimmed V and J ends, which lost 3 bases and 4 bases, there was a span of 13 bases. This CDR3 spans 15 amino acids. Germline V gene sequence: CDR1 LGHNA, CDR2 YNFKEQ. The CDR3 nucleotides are TGTGCCAGCAGCCAGGCCGCCCCAGGGTACAATGAGCAGTTCTTC. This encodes CASSQAAPGYNEQFF.

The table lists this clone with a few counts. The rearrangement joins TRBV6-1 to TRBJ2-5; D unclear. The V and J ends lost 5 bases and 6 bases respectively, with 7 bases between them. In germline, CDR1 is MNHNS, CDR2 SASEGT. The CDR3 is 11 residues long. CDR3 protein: CASSTGQTQYF. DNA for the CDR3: TGTGCCAGCAGTACGGGCCAGACCCAGTACTTC.

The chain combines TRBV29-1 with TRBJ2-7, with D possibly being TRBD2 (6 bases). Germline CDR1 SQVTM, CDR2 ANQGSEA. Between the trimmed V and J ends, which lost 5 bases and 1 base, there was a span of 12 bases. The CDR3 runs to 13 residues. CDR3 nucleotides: TGCAGCGTTTTAACGGGGGTATCCTACGAGCAGTACTTC. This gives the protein CSVLTGVSYEQYF.

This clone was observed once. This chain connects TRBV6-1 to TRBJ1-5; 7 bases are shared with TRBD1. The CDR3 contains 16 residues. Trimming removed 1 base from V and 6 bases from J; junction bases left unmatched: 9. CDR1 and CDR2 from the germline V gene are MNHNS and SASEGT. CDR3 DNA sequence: TGTGCCAGCAGTGAAGGTTTTGTGGCAGGGGGTCAGCCCCAGCATTTT. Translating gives CASSEGFVAGGQPQHF.

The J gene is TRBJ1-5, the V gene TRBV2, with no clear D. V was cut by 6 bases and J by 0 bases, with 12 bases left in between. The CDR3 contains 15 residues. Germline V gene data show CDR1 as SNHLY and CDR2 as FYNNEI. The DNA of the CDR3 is TGTGCCAGCAGGGCATGGACGGATAGCAATCAGCCCCAGCATTTT. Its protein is CASRAWTDSNQPQHF. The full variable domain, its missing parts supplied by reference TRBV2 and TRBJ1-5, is EPEVTQTPSHQVTQMGQEVILRCVPISNHLYFYWYRQILGQKVEFLVSFYNNEISEKSEIFDDQFSVERPDGSNFTLKIRSTKLEDSAMYFCASRAWTDSNQPQHFGDGTRLSIL.